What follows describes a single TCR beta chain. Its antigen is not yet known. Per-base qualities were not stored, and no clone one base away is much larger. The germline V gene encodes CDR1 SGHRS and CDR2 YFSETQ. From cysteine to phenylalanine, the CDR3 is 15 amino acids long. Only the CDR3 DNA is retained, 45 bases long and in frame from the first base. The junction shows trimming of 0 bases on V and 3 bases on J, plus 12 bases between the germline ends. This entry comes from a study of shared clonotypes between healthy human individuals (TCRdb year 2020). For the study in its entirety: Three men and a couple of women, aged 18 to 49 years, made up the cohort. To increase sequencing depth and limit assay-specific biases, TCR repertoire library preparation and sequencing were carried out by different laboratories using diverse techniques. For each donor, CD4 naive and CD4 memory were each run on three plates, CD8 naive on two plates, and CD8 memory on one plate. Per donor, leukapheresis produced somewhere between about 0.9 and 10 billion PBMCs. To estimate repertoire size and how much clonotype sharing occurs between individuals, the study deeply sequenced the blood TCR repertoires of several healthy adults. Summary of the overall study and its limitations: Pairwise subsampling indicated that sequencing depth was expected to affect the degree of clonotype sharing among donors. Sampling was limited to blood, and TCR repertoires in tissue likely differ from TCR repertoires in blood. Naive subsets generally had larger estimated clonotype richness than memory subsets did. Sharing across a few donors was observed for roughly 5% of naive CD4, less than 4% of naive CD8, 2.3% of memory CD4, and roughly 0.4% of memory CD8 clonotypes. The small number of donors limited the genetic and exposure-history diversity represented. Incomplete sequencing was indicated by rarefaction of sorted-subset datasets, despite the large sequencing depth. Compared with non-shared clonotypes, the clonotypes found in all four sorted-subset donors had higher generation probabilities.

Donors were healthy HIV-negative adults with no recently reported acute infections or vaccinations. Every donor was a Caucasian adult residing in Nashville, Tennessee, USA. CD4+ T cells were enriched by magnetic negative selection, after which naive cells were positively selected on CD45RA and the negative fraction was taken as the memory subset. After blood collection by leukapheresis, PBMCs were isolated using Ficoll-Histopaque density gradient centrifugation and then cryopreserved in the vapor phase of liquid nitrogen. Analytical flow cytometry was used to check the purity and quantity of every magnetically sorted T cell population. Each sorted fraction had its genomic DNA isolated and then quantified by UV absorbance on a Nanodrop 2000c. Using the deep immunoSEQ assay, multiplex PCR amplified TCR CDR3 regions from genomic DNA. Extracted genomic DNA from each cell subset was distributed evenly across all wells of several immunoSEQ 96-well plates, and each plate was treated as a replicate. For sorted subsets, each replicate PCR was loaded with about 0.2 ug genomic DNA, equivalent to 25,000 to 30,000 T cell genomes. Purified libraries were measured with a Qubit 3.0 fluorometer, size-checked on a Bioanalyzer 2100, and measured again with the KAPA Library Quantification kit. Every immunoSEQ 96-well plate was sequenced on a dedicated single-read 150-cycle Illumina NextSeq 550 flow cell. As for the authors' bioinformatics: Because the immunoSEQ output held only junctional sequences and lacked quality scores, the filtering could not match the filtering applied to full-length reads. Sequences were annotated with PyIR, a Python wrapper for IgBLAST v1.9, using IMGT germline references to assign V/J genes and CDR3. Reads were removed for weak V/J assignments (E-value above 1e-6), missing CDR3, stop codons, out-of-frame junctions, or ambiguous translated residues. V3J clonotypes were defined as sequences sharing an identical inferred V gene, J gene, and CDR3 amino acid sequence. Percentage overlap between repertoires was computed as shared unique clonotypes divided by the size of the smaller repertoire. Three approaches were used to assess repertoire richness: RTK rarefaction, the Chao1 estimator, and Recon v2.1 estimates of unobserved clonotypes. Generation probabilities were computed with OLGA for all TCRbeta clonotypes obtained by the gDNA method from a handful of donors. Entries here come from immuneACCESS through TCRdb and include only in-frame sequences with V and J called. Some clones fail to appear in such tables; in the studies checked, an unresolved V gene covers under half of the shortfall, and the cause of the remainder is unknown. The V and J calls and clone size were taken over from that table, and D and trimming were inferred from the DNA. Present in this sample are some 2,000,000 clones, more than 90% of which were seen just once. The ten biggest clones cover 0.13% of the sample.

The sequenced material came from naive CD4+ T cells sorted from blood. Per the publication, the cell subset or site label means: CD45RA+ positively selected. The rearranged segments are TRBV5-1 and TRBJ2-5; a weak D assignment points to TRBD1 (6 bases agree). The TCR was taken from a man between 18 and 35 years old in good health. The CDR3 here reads CASSLGSGVKETQYF. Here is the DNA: TGCGCCAGCAGCTTGGGGTCAGGGGTCAAAGAGACCCAGTACTTC. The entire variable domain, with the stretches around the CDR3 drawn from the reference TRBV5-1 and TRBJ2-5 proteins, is KAGVTQTPRYLIKTRGQQVTLSCSPISGHRSVSWYQQTPGQGLQFLFEYFSETQRNKGNFPGRFSGRQFSNSRSEMNVSTLELGDSALYLCASSLGSGVKETQYFGPGTRLLVL.